This TCR beta chain was documented in a study of blood T cell repertoires in COVID-19. Study-level information: Donors in the United States, Italy and Spain gave samples during acute or convalescent COVID-19. The analysed material was cDNA or gDNA that came from T cells, B-cell-depleted T cells, or PBMCs.

Original processing notes: Quantification of nucleated cells was approximated via reference gene primer amplification. Only in-frame clones appear in the TCRdb table, and some are missing; sequencing was by immunoSEQ multiplex PCR. D and trimming were read from the DNA, whereas the V and J calls and clone size are those reported in that table. The sample shows about 110,000 clones, over 60% of them seen only once. V was trimmed by 7 bases and J by 8 bases, leaving 12 bases between them. The CDR3 consists of 13 residues. The germline V gene has CDR1 MDHEN and CDR2 SYDVKM. The clonotype comes from a woman of 80 years or more with active or convalescent COVID-19. The sample consisted of peripheral blood. The genes are TRBV28 and TRBJ1-6; tentatively, D is TRBD1 (5 bases). In nucleotides, the CDR3 is TGTGCCAGCAACCTGCGGGGGGATTCACCCCTCCACTTT. This codes for CASNLRGDSPLHF.